This T cell receptor beta chain was retrieved from a study of tumor and adjacent non-tumor tissue in lung cancer. Study-wide background: There were around 11 adenocarcinoma, a couple of squamous cell carcinoma and 1 small cell lung cancer cases. Aged about 31 to 80 years, patients included 10 men and roughly 5 women with stage I to III disease. Findings and caveats of the study: Compared with tumor, normal lung showed significantly lower TCR diversity.

RNA was extracted from bulk tissue without any cell sorting. Chemotherapy-naive patients with new lung cancer underwent thoracic surgery in China, August–November 2014. TCRbeta libraries were built with three rounds of nested PCR, modified from ARM-PCR. Each CDR3 protein is one row after TCRdb ran MiXCR on the multiplex PCR reads. The sample has 65,000 to 95,000 distinct CDR3 sequences; 75% to 90% are singletons. In the case of this clonotype: Its matching antigen is unknown.

Per germline, CDR1 MNHNY and CDR2 SVGAGI (reference sequence). The CDR3 totals 13 residues. The sequenced sample consisted of lung tumor tissue. The V gene is TRBV6-6, the J gene TRBJ2-1, with D unresolved. The DNA end favors TRBJ2-7, so the J call may be wrong. The sequence was obtained from a woman aged 50 to 65 with non-small cell lung cancer. Here the CDR3 reads CASSWRGVTEQYF. As DNA, the CDR3 is TGTGCCAGCAGTTGGCGTGGGGTGACTGAGCAGTACTTC.